Listed here are 20 T cell receptor beta chains from one sample, sequenced in a study of human T cells and chemical hapten exposure. The time point was: pre-sensitization, week 0. Documented treatment: therapeutic diphenylcyclopropenone sensitization with weekly scalp DPC. TCRdb itself ran the RACE reads through MiXCR, one entry per CDR3 protein. The data contain around 180,000 distinct CDR3 sequences, just under 30% of them seen just once; the ten biggest clones take up about 2.8%. Sequenced here: whole blood, sampled in connection with sensitization to the hapten diphenylcyclopropenone (DPC). These receptor sequences come from a woman in her 30s with alopecia areata. Some clones in this sample may be carry-over from other donors' samples.

The gene calls are TRBV10-3 and TRBJ1-1; TRBD1 might be the D (5 bases). The V end lost 6 bases, the J end lost 1 base, and 27 bases lay between the germline ends. This CDR3 spans 19 amino acids. Germline V gene sequence: CDR1 ENHRY, CDR2 SYGVKD. The CDR3 spells CAIRGYKKGRELWNTEAFF. The CDR3 nucleotides read TGTGCCATCAGGGGGTACAAGAAGGGGCGCGAATTATGGAACACTGAAGCTTTCTTT.

The CDR3 DNA sequence: TGTGCCAGCAGCGGACAGGGGTCCGGGGAGCTGTTTTTT. Residues: CASSGQGSGELFF. The chain combines TRBV11-1 with TRBJ2-2; 9 nucleotides match TRBD1. The CDR3 loop spans 13 amino acids. Germline trimming cut 5 bases from V and 6 bases from J; bases unmatched to any gene: 1. From germline, CDR1 is SGHAT and CDR2 FQDESV (reference sequence).

V gene TRBV6-2 or TRBV6-3 combines with J gene TRBJ1-5; 7 bases fit TRBD1. The germline gives CDR1 MNHEY, CDR2 SVGEGT. This CDR3 region has 12 residues. J lost 7 bases, V lost 8 bases, and 5 bases had no gene match. CDR3 in DNA: TGTGCCAGCGGGCAGGGGGACCAGCCCCAGCATTTT. Protein: CASGQGDQPQHF.

This clonotype showed up just a few times. The chain joins TRBV7-2 to TRBJ2-7; 10 bases map to TRBD2. CDR1 and CDR2 (germline): SGHTA, FQGNSA. Trimming cost V 5 bases and J 4 bases; bases outside gene matches: 8. This CDR3 has 15 amino acids. The CDR3 sequence is CASSTIAGGSYEQYF. In nucleotides, the CDR3 is TGTGCCAGCAGCACCATAGCGGGAGGAAGTTACGAGCAGTACTTC.

The V call is TRBV21-1, the J call TRBJ1-1. TRBV21-1 is flagged as a pseudogene. The CDR3 runs to 15 residues. CDR3 sequence: CASSKQGGKNTEAFF. CDR3 DNA: TGTGCCAGCAGCAAACAAGGAGGGAAGAACACTGAAGCTTTCTTT.

The chain is built from TRBV20-1 and TRBJ1-1, with D possibly being TRBD1 (6 bases). CDR1 and CDR2 from the germline V gene are DFQATT and SNEGSKA (reference sequence). V was clipped by 0 bases and J by 0 bases, with 11 bases between them. This CDR3 contains 15 residues. The CDR3 nucleotides read TGCAGTGCTAGAGAGACAGGTTCTATGAACACTGAAGCTTTCTTT. Translating gives CSARETGSMNTEAFF.

This clonotype has more than one count but fewer than ten. The V gene is TRBV28, the J gene TRBJ2-6; no firm D call. The germline V gene encodes CDR1 MDHEN and CDR2 SYDVKM. Trimming pared 6 bases from V and 0 bases from J, leaving 9 bases between. The CDR3 runs to 15 residues. As DNA, the CDR3 is TGTGCCAGCAGCCTTGAGCTCTCTGGGGCCAACGTCCTGACTTTC. As protein: CASSLELSGANVLTF.

The rearrangement links TRBV29-1 to TRBJ1-1; TRBD1 matches at 8 bases. In germline, CDR1 is SQVTM, CDR2 ANQGSEA. CDR3 size: 14 residues. Unmatched junction bases numbered 7, after V lost 7 bases and J lost 0 bases. CDR3 coding DNA: TGCAGCGCCCGAGACAGGGGTATGAACACTGAAGCTTTCTTT. Its protein is CSARDRGMNTEAFF.

The sample holds a few counts of this clonotype. V usage is TRBV10-3 and J usage is TRBJ2-7; D gene uncertain. Between the trimmed V and J ends, which lost 6 bases and 3 bases, there was a span of 12 bases. Germline V lookup: CDR1 ENHRY, CDR2 SYGVKD. The CDR3 spans 13 residues. The CDR3 spells CAIRSNDNYEQYF. CDR3 bases: TGTGCCATCAGAAGTAACGACAACTACGAGCAGTACTTC.

This clonotype was detected only a few times. The rearrangement joins TRBV7-8 to TRBJ2-5; D is possibly TRBD1 (6 bases). This CDR3 is 14 amino acids long. The V gene's germline CDR1 is SGHVS and CDR2 FQNEAQ. Trimming took 5 bases from V and 3 from J, leaving 13 bases between them. CDR3 protein: CASSAGVREETQYF. The CDR3 DNA is TGTGCCAGCAGCGCAGGGGTTAGAGAAGAGACCCAGTACTTC.

This chain links TRBV29-1 with TRBJ2-3; 7 bases map to TRBD2. With 4 bases clipped from V and 5 bases from J, the junction kept 9 bases outside the gene matches. Germline V gene data show CDR1 as SQVTM and CDR2 as ANQGSEA. The CDR3 loop spans 14 amino acids. CDR3 coding DNA: TGCAGCGTTGCGGTTGCGGGAGTGCAAGATACGCAGTATTTT. Translating it yields CSVAVAGVQDTQYF.

The gene calls are TRBV15 and TRBJ2-3; D is ambiguous. Germline CDR1 LNHNV, CDR2 YYDKDF (reference sequence). V gave up 0 bases and J gave up 0 bases, with 10 bases separating them. The CDR3 is 16 residues long. The chain's CDR3 is CATSRDPLPSTDTQYF. CDR3 coding DNA: TGTGCCACCAGCAGAGATCCCCTTCCTAGCACAGATACGCAGTATTTT.

The chain couples TRBV28 to TRBJ1-5; D is possibly TRBD1 (5 bases). The V and J ends lost 4 bases and 2 bases respectively, with 12 bases between them. The CDR3 totals 15 residues. Germline V gene sequence: CDR1 MDHEN, CDR2 SYDVKM. The CDR3 bases are TGTGCCAGCAGTTCGACAGCACGCGGCAATCAGCCCCAGCATTTT. Amino acids: CASSSTARGNQPQHF.

The rearrangement joins TRBV20-1 to TRBJ2-3; D uncertain. This CDR3 contains 11 residues. Trimming took off 3 bases at V and 4 bases at J, with 5 bases between the two ends. Germline CDR1 is DFQATT and CDR2 is SNEGSKA (reference sequence). CDR3 sequence (DNA): TGCAGTGCTAGTCCTGCAGATACGCAGTATTTT. This sequence encodes CSASPADTQYF.

V gene TRBV27 combines with J gene TRBJ1-1; possible D gene TRBD1, 5 bases. Between the trimmed V and J ends, which lost 6 bases and 5 bases, there was a span of 13 bases. Germline CDR1 and CDR2: MNHEY and SMNVEV (reference sequence). The CDR3 consists of 13 residues. The CDR3 protein is CASRPAWGTEAFF. The CDR3 DNA follows: TGTGCCAGCAGGCCGGCCTGGGGGACTGAAGCTTTCTTT.

This clonotype came up a few times. The rearrangement uses TRBV28 and TRBJ1-2, with D maybe TRBD1 (5 bases). Germline values: CDR1 MDHEN, CDR2 SYDVKM. V dropped 2 bases and J dropped 7 bases, with 8 bases sitting between them. This CDR3 contains 12 residues. DNA of the CDR3: TGTGCCAGCAGTTTACAGGGTGTTGGCTACACCTTC. This sequence encodes CASSLQGVGYTF.

This chain connects TRBV29-1 to TRBJ2-7; D not certain. V shed 5 bases and J shed 2 bases, with 10 bases lying between them. The germline gives CDR1 SQVTM, CDR2 ANQGSEA. This CDR3 comprises 12 residues. The CDR3 DNA is TGCAGCGTTCGGACGAGAACCTACGAGCAGTACTTC. As protein: CSVRTRTYEQYF.

The chain employs TRBV6-1 and TRBJ1-1; D unresolved. The CDR3 runs to 13 residues. CDR1 and CDR2 from the germline V gene are MNHNS and SASEGT. Trimming cost V 7 bases and J 3 bases, with 12 bases left between them. For the CDR3, the DNA is TGTGCCAGCAACCTACACAGAGACACTGAAGCTTTCTTT. As protein: CASNLHRDTEAFF.

In its sample, this clonotype was seen a few times. The chain combines TRBV20-1 with TRBJ2-4; tentatively, D is TRBD2 (7 bases). Looked up from germline, CDR1 is DFQATT and CDR2 is SNEGSKA (reference sequence). The V end was cut by 1 base, the J end by 0 bases, with 19 bases between. CDR3 length equals 18 residues. The CDR3 coding sequence is TGCAGTGCTAGAGCCCCGGGGGGCGGTGGCTTAGCCAAAAACATTCAGTACTTC. Translating gives CSARAPGGGGLAKNIQYF.

This clonotype was picked up a small number of times. The chain carries TRBV10-3 and TRBJ1-2; D not certain. This CDR3 has 11 amino acids. V lost 10 bases to trimming and J lost 6 bases, with 12 bases between them. Germline V gene data show CDR1 as ENHRY and CDR2 as SYGVKD. CDR3 residues: CATFDGDGYTF. The CDR3 DNA sequence: TGTGCCACCTTCGACGGCGATGGCTACACCTTC.